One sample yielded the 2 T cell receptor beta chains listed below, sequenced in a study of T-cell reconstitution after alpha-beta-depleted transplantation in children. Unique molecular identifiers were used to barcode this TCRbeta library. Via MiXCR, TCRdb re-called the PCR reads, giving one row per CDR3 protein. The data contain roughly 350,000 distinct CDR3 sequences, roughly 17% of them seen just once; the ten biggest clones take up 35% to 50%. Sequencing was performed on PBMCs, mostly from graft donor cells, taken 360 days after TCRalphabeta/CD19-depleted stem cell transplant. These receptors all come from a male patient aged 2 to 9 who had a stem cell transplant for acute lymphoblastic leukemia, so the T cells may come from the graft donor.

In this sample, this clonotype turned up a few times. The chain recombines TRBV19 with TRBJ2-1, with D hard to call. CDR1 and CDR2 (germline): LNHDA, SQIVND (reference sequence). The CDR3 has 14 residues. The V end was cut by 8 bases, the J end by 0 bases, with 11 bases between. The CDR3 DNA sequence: TGTGCCAGTTGGCGGCACAGCTCCTACAATGAGCAGTTCTTC. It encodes CASWRHSSYNEQFF. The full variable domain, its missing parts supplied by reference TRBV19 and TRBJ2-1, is DGGITQSPKYLFRKEGQNVTLSCEQNLNHDAMYWYRQDPGQGLRLIYYSQIVNDFQKGDIAEGYSVSREKKESFPLTVTSAQKNPTAFYLCASWRHSSYNEQFFGPGTRLTVL.

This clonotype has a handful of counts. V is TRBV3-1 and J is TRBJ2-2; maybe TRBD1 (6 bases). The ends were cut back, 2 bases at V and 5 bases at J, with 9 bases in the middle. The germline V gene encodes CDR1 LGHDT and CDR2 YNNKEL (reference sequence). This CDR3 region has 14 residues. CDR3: CASSQNTGTGELFF. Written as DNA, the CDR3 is TGTGCCAGCAGCCAAAATACAGGGACCGGGGAGCTGTTTTTT.